This T cell receptor (beta chain) was recovered during a study of CD8+ T cells in alopecia areata (dated by TCRdb to the late 2010s). Regarding the research as a whole: Female C3H/HeJ recipients, roughly 6-10 weeks old, were grafted with skin from C3H/HeJ donors with spontaneous alopecia (about 6-12 months old). The study used high-throughput TCRbeta sequencing to examine T cell clonal expansion in alopecia areata, in both the C3H/HeJ mouse model and human patients. Scalp tissue and sorted CD4+ and CD8+ peripheral blood T cells from patchy and totalis/universalis alopecia areata patients and from healthy controls were covered by human TCRbeta sequencing. Scalp clonality was compared among normal scalp (n=4), patchy alopecia areata scalp (n=8), and alopecia totalis/universalis scalp (n=8). RNA was extracted with the PAXgene miRNA kit for fixed scalp, the miRNeasy kit for PBMCs, and the RNeasy kit for mouse skin. TCRbeta CDR3 regions were amplified by immunoSEQ multiplex PCR using 35 Vbeta forward and 13 Jbeta reverse primers. Paper-wide results and their limitations: Shared TCR sequences between patients were less evident than in mice, which may be partly attributable to HLA diversity in the patient population. Resident alphabeta T cells in normal human skin are also sequenced, complicating scalp TCR repertoire analysis, unlike mouse skin dominated by gammadelta T cells. Lesional scalp, especially in alopecia totalis/universalis, showed higher clonality and more expanded CD8+ clones than normal scalp, suggesting antigenic drive.

Trimming costs V 4 bases and J 7 bases, and their ends lie 15 bases apart. The germline V gene (reference sequence) provides CDR1 FNHDT and CDR2 SITEND. The CDR3 goes from the cysteine to the phenylalanine over 15 residues. Of the CDR3's DNA, 36 bases were read; they are in frame from base 1. Libraries were made using the immunoSEQ multiplex PCR assay. RNA was extracted from all samples and reverse transcribed into cDNA as template for TCR sequencing. First-strand cDNA was synthesized using SuperScript III with a 2:1 mix of oligo-dT and random hexamers. Amplification bias was assessed with a synthetic immune receptor repertoire, and residual bias was removed computationally. Sequencing of the libraries was done on Illumina HiSeq with 60 bp reads that cover the CDR3, reading from J toward V. Per the authors' processing: Raw reads were preprocessed to remove errors, and CDR3 was defined by IMGT conventions from the conserved cysteine to phenylalanine. To get clonality, Shannon entropy was normalized by log2 of the number of productive unique TCRs and the result was subtracted from 1. Scalp TCRbeta sequences were cross-referenced with sorted blood CD4 and CD8 repertoires so that the CD4 or CD8 identity of scalp clones could be inferred. TCRdb stores this immuneACCESS table with in-frame sequences only. Part of the clones is absent; in the studies checked, under half of the shortfall reflects unresolved V genes, and no reason is known for the rest. V, J and clone size reflect that table, while D and trimming were determined from the DNA. There are some 110,000 clones in this sample, and none of them is a singleton. 15% to 20% of the sample rests with the top ten.

As to this clone: Its antigen remains unidentified. TCRdb's protein and the translated DNA diverge at residue 12; the protein reported here is the translation of the DNA. The gene nomenclature and germline references here are murine. The read ends 3 residues early relative to the CDR3; the germline J gene fills the gap.

This receptor was identified in a C3H/HeJ mouse with alopecia areata. These mice carry the MHC haplotype H2-k. The V gene is TRBV19 and the J gene is TRBJ1-6; 6 matching bases give a weak D call of TRBD1. TRBJ1-6 is an ORF; its function is uncertain. The specimen was lesional skin. The CDR3 sequence is CASSSTPGQNSPLYF. The part of the CDR3 DNA that was read is TGTGCCAGCAGTTCTACCCCCGGACAGAATTCGCCC.